Presented here are 19 T cell receptor beta chains from one specimen sequenced in a study of cytomegalovirus exposure and HLA in healthy donors. The PCR was carried out with 60 Vbeta primers and 13 Jbeta primers. Libraries were prepared by immunoSEQ multiplex PCR; TCRdb keeps only in-frame clonotypes and omits some of them. The sample has under 200,000 clones; 82% are singletons. The specimen was PBMCs. The receptor set was obtained from a woman younger than 35 in good health and CMV-seronegative.

Details on this clone: One end of the junction is discordant with germline, which a read error may explain. This chain uses TRBV7-6 with TRBJ2-1; 12 bases line up with TRBD2. Germline assignment: CDR1 SGHVS and CDR2 FNYEAQ. The CDR3 has 14 residues. CDR3 residues: CASGLAGGDKEQFF. CDR3 nucleotides: TGTGCCAGCGGGCTAGCGGGGGGGGACAAGGAGCAGTTCTTC.

This clone was detected only a few times. The CDR3: CASSARQGRHSPLHF. DNA for the CDR3: TGTGCCAGCAGTGCGAGGCAGGGTCGACATTCACCCCTCCACTTT. The rearrangement joins TRBV25-1 to TRBJ1-6; a possible D gene is TRBD1 (5 bases). CDR3 size: 15 residues. V was pared by 4 bases and J by 8 bases, with 15 bases between. The germline V gene encodes CDR1 MGHDK and CDR2 SYGVNS.

This clone was recorded only once. This chain links TRBV7-2 with TRBJ2-1; TRBD2 aligns across 9 bases. Germline V lookup: CDR1 SGHTA, CDR2 FQGNSA. The CDR3 is 15 residues long. With V trimmed by 5 bases and J by 7 bases, 9 bases remained unmatched. DNA of the CDR3: TGTGCCAGCAGCCGTGGGGGCGGGGGGGGGAATGAGCAGTTCTTC. Amino acid sequence: CASSRGGGGGNEQFF.

The chain links TRBV29-1 to TRBJ2-7; TRBD2 might be the D (6 bases). V was shortened by 6 bases and J by 3 bases, with 15 bases between the two germline ends. Germline V CDR1 and CDR2: SQVTM, ANQGSEA. This CDR3 comprises 13 residues. CDR3 nucleotide sequence: TGCAGCGTCCTTGTGGCGGGATTCTACGAGCAGTACTTC. This codes for CSVLVAGFYEQYF.

J is TRBJ2-1 and V is TRBV11-3, with 7 nucleotides matching TRBD1. This CDR3 contains 14 residues. CDR1 is SGHNT and CDR2 is YENEEA in the germline V gene. V trimming: 5 bases; J trimming: 5 bases; junction bases outside the gene matches: 6. The CDR3 here is CASSRRQGHNEQFF. For the CDR3, the DNA is TGTGCCAGCAGCCGACGACAGGGTCACAATGAGCAGTTCTTC.

As to this clone: The same CDR3 also results from other DNA sequences found in this sample. V is TRBV4-1 and J is TRBJ2-7, with no clear D. The germline V and J ends were trimmed by 3 bases and 6 bases, with 9 bases remaining between them. Germline assignment: CDR1 MGHRA and CDR2 YSYEKL. There are 12 residues in the CDR3. DNA of the CDR3: TGCGCCAGCAGCCAGGGCTCCCTCGAGCAGTACTTC. It codes for CASSQGSLEQYF.

This rearrangement joins TRBV7-9 to TRBJ2-7, with D perhaps matching TRBD2 (5 bases). This CDR3 contains 14 residues. Germline V gene data show CDR1 as SEHNR and CDR2 as FQNEAQ (reference sequence). Trimming removed 1 base at V and 1 base at J, with 8 bases between. The CDR3 loop is CASSLGGFSYEQYF. The CDR3 coding sequence is TGTGCCAGCAGCTTAGGAGGGTTTTCCTACGAGCAGTACTTC.

This chain connects TRBV30 to TRBJ1-3; 7 nucleotides line up with TRBD1. Germline CDR1 reads GTSNPN; CDR2 reads SVGIG (reference sequence). CDR3 length: 13 residues. Germline trimming cut 8 bases from V and 0 bases from J; bases unmatched to any gene: 4. CDR3 in DNA: TGTGCCGGGGGACAGTCCTCTGGAAACACCATATATTTT. This sequence encodes CAGGQSSGNTIYF.

V gene TRBV4-1 combines with J gene TRBJ2-1; 7 nucleotides line up with TRBD1. Germline V lookup: CDR1 MGHRA, CDR2 YSYEKL. The CDR3 has 15 residues. J lost 3 bases, V lost 1 base, and 3 bases had no gene match. The CDR3 is CASSQGQGVYNEQFF. The CDR3 nucleotides are TGCGCCAGCAGCCAAGGTCAGGGGGTCTACAATGAGCAGTTCTTC.

V gene TRBV19 combines with J gene TRBJ1-1, with TRBD1 identical over 12 bases. The CDR3 sequence is 16 residues long. CDR1 and CDR2 (germline): LNHDA, SQIVND (reference sequence). The V and J ends lost 6 bases and 0 bases, in that order; junction bases with no gene match: 5. The CDR3 spells CASSPGTGGLNTEAFF. The CDR3 nucleotides are TGTGCCAGTAGCCCCGGGACAGGGGGCCTGAACACTGAAGCTTTCTTT.

The V and J genes are TRBV6-5 and TRBJ2-7, with no clear D. This CDR3 has 13 amino acids. The V end was cut by 8 bases, the J end by 2 bases, with 13 bases between. The germline V gene has CDR1 MNHEY and CDR2 SVGAGI. The CDR3 DNA is TGTGCCAGCGAGGCCGACGTCCCCTACGAGCAGTACTTC. Residues: CASEADVPYEQYF.

The chain uses TRBV9 and TRBJ2-7, with TRBD2 identical over 10 bases. The CDR3 is made up of 16 amino acids. V lost 2 bases to trimming and J lost 4 bases; unmatched junction nucleotides: 9. Looked up from germline, CDR1 is SGDLS and CDR2 is YYNGEE. CDR3 DNA: TGTGCCAGCAGCGTGGAAGCTAGCGGGGGTGAATACGAGCAGTACTTC. The encoded protein is CASSVEASGGEYEQYF.

The chain uses TRBV14 and TRBJ2-7, with 9 nucleotides matching TRBD2. In germline, CDR1 is SGHDN, CDR2 FVKESK. The ends lost 5 bases at V and 0 bases at J; junction bases unmatched: 5. The CDR3 length is 15 residues. CDR3 loop: CASSRLAGASYEQYF. Written as DNA, the CDR3 is TGTGCCAGCAGCAGATTAGCGGGGGCCTCCTACGAGCAGTACTTC.

The chain links TRBV10-1 to TRBJ1-2, with TRBD1 as a possible D gene (6 bases). Deletions cut 7 bases from V and 1 base from J, with 22 bases between. The germline gives CDR1 WNHNN, CDR2 SYGVQD (reference sequence). CDR3 length equals 17 residues. CDR3 DNA: TGCGCCAGCACCGAGGACAGCCATCGTCGATATAACTATGGCTACACCTTC. It translates to CASTEDSHRRYNYGYTF.

The chain couples TRBV28 to TRBJ2-3, with 8 positions matching TRBD2. J gave up 3 bases and V 4 bases, and 3 bases lay outside the gene matches. This CDR3 spans 14 amino acids. Germline loops: CDR1 MDHEN, CDR2 SYDVKM. CDR3 residues: CASSSERETDTQYF. The CDR3 DNA reads TGTGCCAGCAGTTCCGAGCGGGAGACAGATACGCAGTATTTT.

The count of this clone is one. CDR3 loop: CAWSDDLSGSYNEQFF. The CDR3 bases are TGTGCCTGGAGCGACGACCTTAGCGGGAGCTACAATGAGCAGTTCTTC. J is TRBJ2-1 and V is TRBV30, with 9 bases lining up with TRBD2. The CDR3 runs to 16 residues. Trimming removed 3 bases from V and 3 bases from J; junction bases left unmatched: 9. Germline values: CDR1 GTSNPN, CDR2 SVGIG (reference sequence). Based on the CDR3 plus reference TRBV30 and TRBJ2-1, the full variable domain is SQTIHQWPATLVQPVGSPLSLECTVEGTSNPNLYWYRQAAGRGLQLLFYSVGIGQISSEVPQNLSASRPQDRQFILSSKKLLLSDSGFYLCAWSDDLSGSYNEQFFGPGTRLTVL.

The rearrangement joins TRBV19 to TRBJ2-1; 12 nucleotides line up with TRBD2. V gave up 3 bases and J gave up 1 base; unmatched junction bases: 4. CDR1 and CDR2 (germline): LNHDA, SQIVND (reference sequence). The CDR3 runs to 17 residues. CDR3 DNA: TGTGCCAGTAGTATGCTAGCGGGGGGGGTTTCCTACAATGAGCAGTTCTTC. Translated: CASSMLAGGVSYNEQFF. Together with reference TRBV19 and TRBJ2-1, the CDR3 gives the full variable domain: DGGITQSPKYLFRKEGQNVTLSCEQNLNHDAMYWYRQDPGQGLRLIYYSQIVNDFQKGDIAEGYSVSREKKESFPLTVTSAQKNPTAFYLCASSMLAGGVSYNEQFFGPGTRLTVL.

This chain joins TRBV19 and TRBJ2-7; D may be TRBD2 (6 bases). This CDR3 is 15 amino acids long. V was clipped by 3 bases and J by 5 bases, with 17 bases between them. Germline CDR1 is LNHDA and CDR2 is SQIVND (reference sequence). The CDR3 is CASSMGAGYFDEQYF. The CDR3 DNA follows: TGTGCCAGTAGTATGGGCGCGGGATACTTCGACGAGCAGTACTTC. The variable domain in full, completed from reference TRBV19 and TRBJ2-7, reads DGGITQSPKYLFRKEGQNVTLSCEQNLNHDAMYWYRQDPGQGLRLIYYSQIVNDFQKGDIAEGYSVSREKKESFPLTVTSAQKNPTAFYLCASSMGAGYFDEQYFGPGTRLTVT.

The rearrangement uses TRBV14 and TRBJ2-1, with TRBD2 identical over 12 bases. CDR3 length: 17 amino acids. Germline V gene sequence: CDR1 SGHDN, CDR2 FVKESK. V was clipped by 0 bases and J by 5 bases; unmatched bases: 5. The CDR3 DNA reads TGTGCCAGCAGCCAAGATAAGGGACTAGCGGGTCACAATGAGCAGTTCTTC. Amino acids: CASSQDKGLAGHNEQFF.